This entry lists 23 T cell receptor beta chains sequenced from one sample in a study of T cells after yellow fever vaccination. TCRdb processed the 5' RACE reads anew with MiXCR; each CDR3 protein has one entry. The sample lists 450,000 to 650,000 distinct CDR3 sequences; 21% were seen once. Sequencing was performed on PBMCs, taken 21 days after the first yellow fever vaccination. The source of these receptors is a man younger than 35 who received the YFV17D yellow fever vaccine.

The V gene is TRBV12-5, the J gene TRBJ2-7; perhaps TRBD2 as D (6 bases). The V and J ends lost 1 base and 2 bases respectively, with 9 bases between them. The CDR3 length is 14 residues. Germline loops: CDR1 LGHNT, CDR2 FRNRAP. Here the CDR3 DNA reads TGTGCTAGTGGTTTGGGTAGCGGCGCCTACGAGCAGTACTTC. Translated: CASGLGSGAYEQYF.

This clonotype was detected only a few times. The rearrangement uses TRBV7-2 and TRBJ2-7; 15 nucleotides align to TRBD2. The CDR3 runs to 16 residues. The germline V gene encodes CDR1 SGHTA and CDR2 FQGNSA. Trimming cost V 5 bases and J 4 bases; bases outside gene matches: 6. DNA of the CDR3: TGTGCCAGCAGCCCTTGGACTAGCGGGGGGGCTTACGAGCAGTACTTC. Translating gives CASSPWTSGGAYEQYF.

This clonotype turned up a few times. The chain combines TRBV2 with TRBJ2-3; a weak D match, TRBD1 (6 bases). With 6 bases removed from V and 1 base from J, the gap between germline ends came to 20 bases. There are 17 residues in the CDR3. CDR1 is SNHLY, CDR2 FYNNEI, per germline. This CDR3 reads CASRVTPMTGRTDTQYF. The CDR3 coding sequence is TGTGCCAGCAGAGTCACCCCTATGACAGGCCGCACAGATACGCAGTATTTT.

This clonotype was counted only a few times. The chain employs TRBV2 and TRBJ2-5; 9 positions match TRBD2. The V and J ends lost 8 bases and 1 base, in that order; junction bases with no gene match: 2. Germline CDR1 is SNHLY and CDR2 is FYNNEI. The CDR3 spans 13 residues. The CDR3 reads CASGREGQETQYF. The CDR3 coding sequence is TGTGCCAGCGGGCGGGAGGGCCAAGAGACCCAGTACTTC.

This CDR3 is CASSLVGYRETQYF. Written as DNA, the CDR3 is TGTGCCAGCAGCTTAGTTGGCTATCGGGAGACCCAGTACTTC. V usage is TRBV7-2 and J usage is TRBJ2-5; D is ambiguous. The V end lost 1 base, the J end lost 5 bases, and 11 bases lay between the germline ends. The CDR3 consists of 14 residues. Germline V gene sequence: CDR1 SGHTA, CDR2 FQGNSA.

The J gene is TRBJ2-1, the V gene TRBV7-9, with 8 bases fitting TRBD1. Germline V gene lookup returns CDR1 SEHNR and CDR2 FQNEAQ (reference sequence). Trimming removed 4 bases from V and 10 bases from J; junction bases left unmatched: 9. There are 14 residues in the CDR3. The CDR3 spells CASSWTGKGNEQFF. For the CDR3, the DNA is TGTGCCAGCAGCTGGACAGGGAAGGGTAACGAGCAGTTCTTC.

The J gene is TRBJ1-5, the V gene TRBV3-1; D possibly corresponds to TRBD1 (5 bases). The CDR3 covers 15 residues. Germline CDR1 LGHDT, CDR2 YNNKEL (reference sequence). V lost 1 base to trimming and J lost 0 bases, with 7 bases between them. The CDR3 loop is CASSQGGGSNQPQHF. The CDR3 DNA reads TGTGCCAGCAGCCAAGGGGGCGGTAGCAATCAGCCCCAGCATTTT. Variable domain in full (rest from reference TRBV3-1 and TRBJ1-5): DTAVSQTPKYLVTQMGNDKSIKCEQNLGHDTMYWYKQDSKKFLKIMFSYNNKELIINETVPNRFSPKSPDKAHLNLHINSLELGDSAVYFCASSQGGGSNQPQHFGDGTRLSIL.

Only a few counts were recorded for this clonotype. The chain carries TRBV18 and TRBJ2-1, with 7 nucleotides matching TRBD1. Unmatched junction bases numbered 8, after V lost 5 bases and J lost 4 bases. The germline CDR1 and CDR2 sequences are KGHSH and LQKENI. The CDR3 has 15 amino acids. CDR3 nucleotides: TGTGCCAGCTCAGCGCGCCGGGACAGTTACAATGAGCAGTTCTTC. Translated: CASSARRDSYNEQFF. The variable domain in full, completed from reference TRBV18 and TRBJ2-1, reads NAGVMQNPRHLVRRRGQEARLRCSPMKGHSHVYWYRQLPEEGLKFMVYLQKENIIDESGMPKERFSAEFPKEGPSILRIQQVVRGDSAAYFCASSARRDSYNEQFFGPGTRLTVL.

This clonotype was seen a handful of times. The V and J genes are TRBV7-9 and TRBJ2-7; tentatively, D is TRBD1 (6 bases). V dropped 4 bases and J dropped 3 bases, with 10 bases sitting between them. The germline CDR1 and CDR2 sequences are SEHNR and FQNEAQ (reference sequence). The CDR3 has 13 amino acids. CDR3 DNA: TGTGCCAGCAGCTCCCGGGACAACTACGAGCAGTACTTC. This gives the protein CASSSRDNYEQYF.

The chain's CDR3 is CASRPVGGPSYEQYV. The CDR3 region has the DNA TGTGCCAGCAGGCCCGTGGGGGGGCCCTCCTACGAGCAGTACGTC. The chain joins TRBV6-1 to TRBJ2-7; tentative D call: TRBD2 (7 bases). V lost 6 bases and J 0 bases, leaving 15 bases between the germline ends. The V gene's germline CDR1 is MNHNS and CDR2 SASEGT. This CDR3 comprises 15 residues.

This clonotype was seen only a few times. The CDR3 DNA reads TGTGCCAGCAGTTACTCCGCCTACGAGCAGTACGTC. This gives the protein CASSYSAYEQYV. The chain employs TRBV6-2 or TRBV6-3 and TRBJ2-7; D remains unclear. The CDR3 has 12 residues. V was pared by 0 bases and J by 2 bases, with 2 bases between. Germline values: CDR1 MNHEY, CDR2 SVGEGT.

This clonotype was counted a few times. V and J are TRBV12-3 or TRBV12-4 and TRBJ1-2; 8 bases fit TRBD1. This CDR3 is 14 amino acids long. The V segment lost 3 bases and the J segment 3 bases; nucleotides outside the gene matches: 3. The CDR3 bases are TGTGCCAGCAGTTTGGGACAGGAGTACTATGGCTACACCTTC. It codes for CASSLGQEYYGYTF.

Ten or more counts support this clonotype. V is TRBV15 and J is TRBJ2-3; D possibly corresponds to TRBD2 (5 bases). V was shortened by 6 bases and J by 2 bases, with 12 bases between the two germline ends. This CDR3 contains 14 residues. CDR1 and CDR2 from the germline V gene are LNHNV and YYDKDF (reference sequence). The DNA for the CDR3 is TGTGCCACCAGGCAAGCGGACCTCACAGATACGCAGTATTTT. Its protein is CATRQADLTDTQYF.

In its sample, this clonotype was seen a few times. The chain links TRBV19 to TRBJ2-4; D possibly uses TRBD1 or TRBD2 (5 bases each). V shed 3 bases and J shed 1 base, with 10 bases lying between them. Germline V gene lookup returns CDR1 LNHDA and CDR2 SQIVND (reference sequence). This CDR3 is built from 15 residues. The CDR3 region has the DNA TGTGCCAGTAGTATTGGGGGATTGGCCAAAAACATTCAGTACTTC. Encoded protein: CASSIGGLAKNIQYF.

The V and J genes are TRBV7-9 and TRBJ1-1; 7 bases map to TRBD1. Germline assignment: CDR1 SEHNR and CDR2 FQNEAQ (reference sequence). The CDR3 is 15 residues long. V lost 5 bases to trimming and J lost 7 bases; unmatched junction nucleotides: 13. The CDR3 spells CASSPEVGTEVEAFF. The DNA for the CDR3 is TGTGCCAGCAGCCCAGAGGTCGGGACAGAAGTTGAAGCTTTCTTT.

This clonotype turned up a few times. The genes are TRBV10-3 and TRBJ2-7; 10 bases map to TRBD1. V was clipped by 7 bases and J by 1 base; unmatched bases: 7. This CDR3 comprises 15 residues. Germline CDR1 is ENHRY and CDR2 is SYGVKD. As DNA, the CDR3 is TGTGCCATCAATCTGGGACAGGGGCCTTCCTACGAGCAGTACTTC. This sequence encodes CAINLGQGPSYEQYF.

The chain carries TRBV18 and TRBJ2-7; tentative D call: TRBD1 (6 bases). CDR1 KGHSH and CDR2 LQKENI come from the germline V gene. The length of the CDR3 is 15 residues. V lost 4 bases and J 4 bases, leaving 17 bases between the germline ends. The CDR3 is CASSLTTGDLYEQYF. The CDR3, as DNA: TGTGCCAGCTCACTAACGACAGGAGACTTGTACGAGCAGTACTTC.

Only a few counts were recorded for this clonotype. The chain carries TRBV27 and TRBJ2-1, with D possibly being TRBD2 (6 bases). CDR3 length equals 12 residues. Trimming cost V 5 bases and J 12 bases, with 14 bases left between them. Germline CDR1 is MNHEY and CDR2 is SMNVEV (reference sequence). This chain's CDR3 is CASSPGVKWQFF. As DNA, the CDR3 is TGTGCCAGCAGTCCGGGAGTCAAATGGCAGTTCTTC.

The sample holds many counts of this clonotype. Compared with germline, one end of the junction differs, possibly owing to a read error. The chain couples TRBV5-1 to TRBJ2-1, with 9 bases lining up with TRBD2. This CDR3 comprises 14 residues. CDR1 is SGHRS and CDR2 is YFSETQ in the germline V gene. Here the CDR3 DNA reads TGTGCCAGCAGCGGGGGGAGCTCCTACAATGAGCAGTTCTTC. Its protein product is CASSGGSSYNEQFF.

The chain employs TRBV29-1 and TRBJ1-2, with D hard to call. CDR3 length: 13 amino acids. V lost 3 bases and J 2 bases, leaving 10 bases between the germline ends. Germline CDR1 and CDR2: SQVTM and ANQGSEA. CDR3 region: CSVERRSNYGYTF. For the CDR3, the DNA is TGCAGCGTTGAGCGGAGGTCCAACTATGGCTACACCTTC.

V usage is TRBV2 and J usage is TRBJ1-4; D is possibly TRBD1 (6 bases). This CDR3 contains 14 residues. In germline, CDR1 is SNHLY, CDR2 FYNNEI. Trimming left V 6 bases short and J 2 bases short, with 10 bases between. The CDR3 region is CASRRGSTNEKLFF. CDR3 in DNA: TGTGCCAGCAGAAGGGGGTCTACTAATGAAAAACTGTTTTTT.

This clonotype was counted many times. The rearrangement uses TRBV12-3 or TRBV12-4 and TRBJ1-1; the D is unclear. CDR3 size: 14 residues. Trimming pared 2 bases from V and 1 base from J, leaving 8 bases between. The CDR3 DNA follows: TGTGCCAGCAGTTTATCTGGGTCGAACACTGAAGCTTTCTTT. Its translation: CASSLSGSNTEAFF.

The V gene is TRBV7-2, the J gene TRBJ2-1, with a weak D call TRBD1 (5 bases). The germline CDR1 and CDR2 sequences are SGHTA and FQGNSA. This CDR3 spans 13 amino acids. Deletions cut 6 bases from V and 6 bases from J, with 12 bases between. CDR3 in amino acids: CASSTDTGNEQFF. The DNA for the CDR3 is TGTGCCAGCAGTACGGACACGGGCAATGAGCAGTTCTTC.